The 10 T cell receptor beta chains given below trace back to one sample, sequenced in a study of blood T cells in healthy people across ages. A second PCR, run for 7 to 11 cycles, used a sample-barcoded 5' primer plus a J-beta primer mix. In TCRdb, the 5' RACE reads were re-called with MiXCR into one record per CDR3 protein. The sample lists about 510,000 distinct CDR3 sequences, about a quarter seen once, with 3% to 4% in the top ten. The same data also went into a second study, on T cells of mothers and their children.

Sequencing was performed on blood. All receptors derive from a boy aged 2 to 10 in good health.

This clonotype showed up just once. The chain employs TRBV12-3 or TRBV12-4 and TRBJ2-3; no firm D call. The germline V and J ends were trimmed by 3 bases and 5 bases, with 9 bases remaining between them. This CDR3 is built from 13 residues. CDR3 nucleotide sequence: TGTGCCAGCAGTTTGAGGCTAGGAGATACGCAGTATTTT. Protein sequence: CASSLRLGDTQYF.

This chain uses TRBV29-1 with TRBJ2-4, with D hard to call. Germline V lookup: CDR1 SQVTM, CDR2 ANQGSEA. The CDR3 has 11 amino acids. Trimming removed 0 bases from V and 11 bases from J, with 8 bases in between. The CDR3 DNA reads TGCAGCGTTGAAGATCGCGTAGTTCAGTACTTC. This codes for CSVEDRVVQYF.

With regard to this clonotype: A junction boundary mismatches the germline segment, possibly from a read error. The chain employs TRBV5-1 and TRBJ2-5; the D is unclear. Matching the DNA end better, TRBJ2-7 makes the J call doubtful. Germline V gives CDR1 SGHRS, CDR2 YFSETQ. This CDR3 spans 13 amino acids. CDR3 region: CASGLSARYEQYF. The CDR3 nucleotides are TGCGCCAGCGGCTTGAGTGCCCGCTACGAGCAGTACTTC.

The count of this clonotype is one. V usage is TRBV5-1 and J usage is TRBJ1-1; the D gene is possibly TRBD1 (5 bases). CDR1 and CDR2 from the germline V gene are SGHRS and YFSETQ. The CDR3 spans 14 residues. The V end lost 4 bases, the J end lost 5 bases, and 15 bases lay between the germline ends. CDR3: CASSPGLKGTEAFF. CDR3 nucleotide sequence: TGCGCCAGCAGCCCTGGGTTAAAGGGGACTGAAGCTTTCTTT.

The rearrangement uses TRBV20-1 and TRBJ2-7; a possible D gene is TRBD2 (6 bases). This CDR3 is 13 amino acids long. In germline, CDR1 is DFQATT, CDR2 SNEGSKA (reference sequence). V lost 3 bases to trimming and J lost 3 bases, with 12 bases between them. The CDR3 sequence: CSARAGSDYEQYF. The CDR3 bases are TGCAGTGCTAGGGCGGGGTCTGACTACGAGCAGTACTTC.

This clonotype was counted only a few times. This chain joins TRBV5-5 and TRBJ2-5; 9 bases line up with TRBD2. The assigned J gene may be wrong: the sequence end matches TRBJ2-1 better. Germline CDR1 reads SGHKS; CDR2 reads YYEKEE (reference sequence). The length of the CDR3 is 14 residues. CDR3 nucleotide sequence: TGTGCCAGCAGCTCGGGACTAGCTCTAAATGAGCAGTTCTTC. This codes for CASSSGLALNEQFF.

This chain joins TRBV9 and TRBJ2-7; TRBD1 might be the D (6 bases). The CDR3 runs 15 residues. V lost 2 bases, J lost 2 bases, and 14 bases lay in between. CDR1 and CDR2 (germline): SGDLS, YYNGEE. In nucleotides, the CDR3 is TGTGCCAGCAGCGTTTCACCAGGGGTGGCCTACGAGCAGTACTTC. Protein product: CASSVSPGVAYEQYF.

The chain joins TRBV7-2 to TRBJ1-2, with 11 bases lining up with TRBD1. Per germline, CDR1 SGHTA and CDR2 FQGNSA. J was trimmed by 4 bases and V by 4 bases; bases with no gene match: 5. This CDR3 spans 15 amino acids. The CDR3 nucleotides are TGTGCCAGCAGCTCTTGGACAGGGGGCTTCTATGGCTACACCTTC. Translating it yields CASSSWTGGFYGYTF. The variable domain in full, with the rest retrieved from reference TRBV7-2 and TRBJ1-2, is GAGVSQSPSNKVTEKGKDVELRCDPISGHTALYWYRQSLGQGLEFLIYFQGNSAPDKSGLPSDRFSAERTGGSVSTLTIQRTQQEDSAVYLCASSSWTGGFYGYTFGSGTRLTVV.

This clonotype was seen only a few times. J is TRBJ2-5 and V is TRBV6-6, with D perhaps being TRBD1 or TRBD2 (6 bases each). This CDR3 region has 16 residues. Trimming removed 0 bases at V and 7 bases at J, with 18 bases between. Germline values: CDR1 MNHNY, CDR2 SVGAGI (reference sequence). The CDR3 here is CASSYSRGAGAGTQYF. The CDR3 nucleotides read TGTGCCAGCAGTTACTCGAGGGGGGCCGGTGCTGGGACCCAGTACTTC.

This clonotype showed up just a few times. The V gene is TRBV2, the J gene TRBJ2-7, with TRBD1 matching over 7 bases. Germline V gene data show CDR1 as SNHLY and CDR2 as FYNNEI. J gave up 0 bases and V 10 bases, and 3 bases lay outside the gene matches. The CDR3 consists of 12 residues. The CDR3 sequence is CATRDSSYEQYF. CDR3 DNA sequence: TGTGCCACCCGGGACAGCTCCTACGAGCAGTACTTC.